This T cell receptor beta chain appears in the sequencing data of a study of blood T cell repertoires in COVID-19. Here immunoSEQ multiplex PCR was the method, and the copy in TCRdb shows in-frame clones only, minus some. The sample yields about 52,000 clones, more than 70% seen once. The CDR3 extends over 13 amino acids. The germline V gene has CDR1 MNHEY and CDR2 SMNVEV (reference sequence). V gave up 2 bases and J gave up 0 bases, with 5 bases separating them. The source material was peripheral blood. This sequence originates from a human donor in a cohort sampled during active COVID-19. The V and J genes are TRBV27 and TRBJ2-7; D gene unclear. CDR3 in amino acids: CASSLQASYEQYF. CDR3 sequence (DNA): TGTGCCAGCAGTTTACAAGCCTCCTACGAGCAGTACTTC.